The rows below give T cell receptor beta chains drawn from one sample of a study of shared clonotypes between healthy human individuals. Using immunoSEQ multiplex PCR, the repertoire was profiled, and TCRdb retains in-frame clones only, with some absent. The table has about 2.3 million clones, approximately 93% seen once. Sequences were obtained from naive CD4+ T cells from PBMCs. These receptors originate from a young man in good health. Some clones in this sample may be carry-over from other donors' samples. CDR3s include the opening cysteine and the closing phenylalanine or tryptophan. D genes are given only for firm matches. Clone size is not always given. Where it is, it says once, few, many or a class for expanded clones.

V gene,J gene,CDR3 length,clone size,D gene,CDR3 DNA,CDR3 protein
TRBV27,TRBJ1-5,14,NA,TRBD1,TGTGCCAGCAGCAAACAGGGGCGGGATCAGCCCCAGCATTTT,CASSKQGRDQPQHF
TRBV5-4,TRBJ1-1,15,NA,NA,TGTGCCAGCAGCAGTAGACAGCTGGGGAACACTGAAGCTTTCTTT,CASSSRQLGNTEAFF
TRBV30,TRBJ1-3,14,NA,NA,TGTGCCTGGAGTGTACGGACCTCTGGAAACACCATATATTTT,CAWSVRTSGNTIYF
TRBV19,TRBJ1-4,16,NA,NA,TGTGCCAGTAGTATACCTTGGACAGAGAAAAATGAAAAACTGTTTTTT,CASSIPWTEKNEKLFF
TRBV5-4,TRBJ2-7,17,NA,TRBD1,TGTGCCAGCAGCTTGGGAGGACAGGGGGCGTTATGGCACGAGCAGTACTTC,CASSLGGQGALWHEQYF
TRBV29-1,TRBJ2-3,16,NA,TRBD2,TGCAGCGTTGGCGGGACTAGCGGGAGATGGACAGATACGCAGTATTTT,CSVGGTSGRWTDTQYF
TRBV27,TRBJ2-7,11,NA,NA,TGTGCCAGCAGTTCGTTCGGCGAGCAGTACTTC,CASSSFGEQYF
TRBV21-1,TRBJ2-6,15,NA,NA,TGTGCCAAACAGCCCCTAGGTGGTGGGGCCAACGTCCTGACTTTC,CAKQPLGGGANVLTF
TRBV7-6,TRBJ2-7,18,NA,NA,TGTGCCAGCAGCTTGGTTCCTCCATCCGAGGGGCAAACCTACGAGCAGTACTTC,CASSLVPPSEGQTYEQYF
TRBV5-1,TRBJ2-4,14,NA,NA,TGCGCCAGCAGCTTGGCGGGACAACCAAACATTCAGTACTTC,CASSLAGQPNIQYF
TRBV7-9,TRBJ2-3,14,NA,TRBD2,TGTGCCAGCAGCTTCACTAGCGGGAGCGATACGCAGTATTTT,CASSFTSGSDTQYF
TRBV7-2,TRBJ2-3,14,once,TRBD2,TGTGCCAGCTTACGACTAGCGGGATTGGATACGCAGTATTTT,CASLRLAGLDTQYF
TRBV10-1,TRBJ1-1,14,few,NA,TGCGCCAGCAGTGATGCAGGGGTGAACACTGAAGCTTTCTTT,CASSDAGVNTEAFF
TRBV5-1,TRBJ2-1,15,once,NA,TGCGCCAGCAGGAAGGCTAGCGCTGAGGGCAATGAGCAGTTCTTC,CASRKASAEGNEQFF
TRBV28,TRBJ2-5,13,NA,TRBD2,TGTGCCAGCAGGCGGGACGGTGGCGGGGGAAAGTACTTC,CASRRDGGGGKYF
TRBV7-9,TRBJ2-3,16,NA,TRBD2,TGTGCCAGCAGCATACCTAGCGGGACTAGCACAGATACGCAGTATTTT,CASSIPSGTSTDTQYF